This entry lists 6 T cell receptor beta chains sequenced from one sample in a study of patients and donors after allogeneic stem cell transplantation (dated by TCRdb to 2020 to 2022). The protocol used for the library was RT-PCR. TCRdb lists the instrument as NextSeq 550. TCRdb trimmed public reads at Q25 via fastp, called clones via MiXCR and kept in-frame beta chains. Every distinct CDR3 protein forms one entry, paired with its most common genes and DNA. Within this sample are about 160,000 distinct CDR3 sequences, with more than 20% of them counted one time only. About 25% of the sample lies in the top ten. The material sequenced was blood, either unsorted or a sorted T cell fraction (not recorded which). The receptors were gathered from a human donor who was either an allogeneic HSCT recipient or a stem cell or donor lymphocyte infusion donor (not recorded which). It is not recorded whose cells these are; they may come from a transplant donor.

The chain combines TRBV6-5 with TRBJ2-1; 11 bases map to TRBD2. This CDR3 contains 16 residues. The V and J ends lost 4 bases and 0 bases, in that order; junction bases with no gene match: 2. Germline CDR1 is MNHEY and CDR2 is SVGAGI. CDR3 sequence: CASSSTSGSSYNEQFF. The DNA of the CDR3 is TGTGCCAGCAGTTCTACTAGCGGGAGCTCCTACAATGAGCAGTTCTTC.

This clonotype came up a few times. The chain has TRBV7-9 and TRBJ1-3, with 10 bases that match TRBD1. The CDR3 spans 20 residues. From germline, CDR1 is SEHNR and CDR2 FQNEAQ (reference sequence). V lost 6 bases, J lost 0 bases, and 17 bases stayed unmatched. As DNA, the CDR3 is TGTGCCAGCAGTACACCAAAACCGGGACAGGGGAAGTTCTCTGGAAACACCATATATTTT. Its translation: CASSTPKPGQGKFSGNTIYF.

In its sample, this clonotype was seen a few times. This chain joins TRBV3-1 and TRBJ2-1, with TRBD1 matching over 7 bases. CDR1 and CDR2 (germline): LGHDT, YNNKEL (reference sequence). The CDR3 runs 17 residues. J lost 2 bases, V lost 3 bases, and 10 bases had no gene match. CDR3 nucleotide sequence: TGTGCCAGCAGCCATGAGAGACAGGGCCGCCCCTACAATGAGCAGTTCTTC. It translates to CASSHERQGRPYNEQFF.

This clonotype has only a few counts. V gene TRBV7-2 combines with J gene TRBJ1-5, with D tentatively TRBD1 (6 bases). The germline V gene encodes CDR1 SGHTA and CDR2 FQGNSA. CDR3 length equals 15 residues. Trimming removed 5 bases from V and 4 bases from J, with 15 bases in between. The chain's CDR3 is CASSKGGFQNQPQHF. Here the CDR3 DNA reads TGTGCCAGCAGCAAAGGGGGGTTTCAGAATCAGCCCCAGCATTTT.

The chain employs TRBV12-3 or TRBV12-4 and TRBJ2-7; TRBD2 might be the D (6 bases). V shed 3 bases and J shed 4 bases, with 13 bases lying between them. The CDR3 length is 14 residues. CDR3 protein: CASSFGGAVYEQYF. CDR3 nucleotide sequence: TGTGCCAGCAGTTTTGGCGGGGCGGTGTACGAGCAGTACTTC.

This clonotype occurred a few times. The V gene is TRBV12-3 or TRBV12-4, the J gene TRBJ1-5; the match to TRBD1 covers 9 bases. V shed 6 bases, J shed 1 base, and the junction held 1 base outside the gene matches. This CDR3 has 14 residues. CDR3 in amino acids: CASRQGASNQPQHF. The CDR3 coding sequence is TGTGCCAGCAGACAGGGGGCGAGCAATCAGCCCCAGCATTTT.